This TCR beta chain is drawn from a study of blood T cell repertoires in COVID-19. Profiled with immunoSEQ multiplex PCR; TCRdb holds only in-frame clones, not every one. Of 70,000 to 95,000 clones in the sample, 70% to 85% were seen once. In the case of this clone: At one end, the junction sequence differs from germline, possibly due to a read error.

The clonotype originates from a woman aged 55-70 years with acute or convalescent COVID-19. Sequencing used peripheral blood.

CDR3 sequence (DNA): TGTGCCAGCAGGAGGTATAGCTATCAGCCCCAGCATTTT. Translating it yields CASRRYSYQPQHF. The V and J genes are TRBV6-5 and TRBJ1-5; no clear D gene. Germline V CDR1 and CDR2: MNHEY, SVGAGI. The length of the CDR3 is 13 residues.